These 27 T cell receptor beta chains originate from one sample sequenced in a study of Tregs in tolerant kidney transplant recipients. The data were produced by immunoSEQ multiplex PCR, yet TCRdb's version contains in-frame clones alone and is incomplete. Of hundreds of thousands of clones in the sample, approximately 83% are singletons; the top ten hold around 0.61%. The material sequenced was CD4+ T cells from blood. The origin of the receptors is a human donor in good health.

This clone appeared a few times. V and J are TRBV4-1 and TRBJ2-7; TRBD2 is a possible D gene (5 bases). The CDR3 is made up of 15 amino acids. V dropped 1 base and J dropped 6 bases, with 16 bases sitting between them. The germline CDR1 and CDR2 sequences are MGHRA and YSYEKL. The CDR3: CASSQAGGQTREQYF. CDR3 nucleotide sequence: TGCGCCAGCAGCCAAGCGGGCGGGCAGACCCGCGAGCAGTACTTC.

A word on this clone: Other DNA variants within this sample encode the same CDR3. The CDR3 DNA reads as TGCGCCAGCAGCTTAGGGGGCACTCAAGAGACCCAGTACTTC. Its translation is CASSLGGTQETQYF. The rearrangement links TRBV5-1 to TRBJ2-5; 7 bases are a match to TRBD1. V lost 2 bases and J lost 2; bases outside the gene matches: 3. The CDR3 has 14 residues. In germline, CDR1 is SGHRS, CDR2 YFSETQ.

V and J are TRBV4-2 and TRBJ2-7; 9 nucleotides line up with TRBD2. CDR1 is LGHNA, CDR2 YNFKEQ, per germline. V lost 1 base to trimming and J lost 3 bases; unmatched junction nucleotides: 10. This CDR3 has 17 amino acids. CDR3 DNA: TGTGCCAGCAGCCAAGCCCGGGGGGCGGGAGGGCTCTACGAGCAGTACTTC. Its protein product is CASSQARGAGGLYEQYF.

The gene calls are TRBV6-1 and TRBJ1-2, with 8 bases identical to TRBD1. V shed 6 bases, J shed 1 base, and the junction held 7 bases outside the gene matches. Germline CDR1 reads MNHNS; CDR2 reads SASEGT. This CDR3 is 15 amino acids long. The CDR3 region is CASRSGGSGNYGYTF. The DNA for the CDR3 is TGTGCCAGCAGATCAGGGGGCTCGGGTAACTATGGCTACACCTTC.

The gene calls are TRBV5-1 and TRBJ1-1; D is ambiguous. The CDR3 is 16 residues long. Germline V gives CDR1 SGHRS, CDR2 YFSETQ. Deletions cut 4 bases from V and 3 bases from J, with 19 bases between. The CDR3 spells CASSLLVPGGYTEAFF. In DNA, the CDR3 is TGCGCCAGCAGCCTCCTGGTTCCCGGAGGGTACACTGAAGCTTTCTTT.

CDR3 amino acids: CASRGTGATYEQYF. The CDR3 DNA sequence: TGTGCCAGTAGAGGGACAGGAGCCACCTACGAGCAGTACTTC. V usage is TRBV19 and J usage is TRBJ2-7; 8 nucleotides line up with TRBD1. Germline loops: CDR1 LNHDA, CDR2 SQIVND (reference sequence). This CDR3 is 14 amino acids long. The junction had 6 bases not matched to a gene; V was cut back by 6 bases and J by 2 bases.

The rearrangement joins TRBV7-8 to TRBJ1-1; 8 bases agree with TRBD1. Per the germline V gene, CDR1 is SGHVS and CDR2 is FQNEAQ. The CDR3 consists of 15 residues. The V gene end was trimmed by 6 bases and the J gene end by 2 bases; junction bases not matched to a gene: 8. CDR3: CASRETGQGNTEAFF. CDR3 coding DNA: TGTGCCAGCAGGGAAACCGGACAGGGCAACACTGAAGCTTTCTTT.

The chain combines TRBV4-2 with TRBJ2-7, with TRBD2 matching over 9 bases. Germline V CDR1 and CDR2: LGHNA, YNFKEQ. Trimming cost V 1 base and J 0 bases; bases outside gene matches: 7. CDR3 length: 17 amino acids. CDR3 coding DNA: TGTGCCAGCAGCCAAGCCGACCTAGCGGGAAGCTCCTACGAGCAGTACTTC. Translated: CASSQADLAGSSYEQYF.

The V gene is TRBV5-1, the J gene TRBJ1-1, with D maybe TRBD1 (5 bases). The germline CDR1 and CDR2 sequences are SGHRS and YFSETQ. V lost 1 base and J lost 5, with 12 bases in between. This CDR3 spans 14 amino acids. The CDR3 sequence: CASSLRQGPTEAFF. The CDR3 nucleotides are TGCGCCAGCAGCTTGAGGCAGGGACCTACTGAAGCTTTCTTT.

The chain is built from TRBV15 and TRBJ2-1, with D unclear. CDR1 LNHNV and CDR2 YYDKDF come from the germline V gene (reference sequence). This CDR3 spans 16 amino acids. V was pared by 5 bases and J by 6 bases, with 20 bases between. CDR3 residues: CATSGPIRYGLNEQFF. The CDR3 coding sequence is TGTGCCACCAGCGGCCCTATTAGGTACGGCCTCAATGAGCAGTTCTTC.

This chain's CDR3 is CASSNRGSNQPQHF. CDR3 DNA sequence: TGTGCCAGTAGTAACAGGGGTAGCAATCAGCCCCAGCATTTT. The J gene is TRBJ1-5, the V gene TRBV19; 7 bases map to TRBD1. V shed 4 bases, J shed 0 bases, and the junction held 0 bases outside the gene matches. Germline V gives CDR1 LNHDA, CDR2 SQIVND (reference sequence). CDR3 length: 14 amino acids.

The chain couples TRBV5-5 to TRBJ2-7, with 10 positions matching TRBD1. The CDR3 is made up of 16 amino acids. CDR1 SGHKS and CDR2 YYEKEE come from the germline V gene (reference sequence). Germline trimming cut 5 bases from V and 2 bases from J; bases unmatched to any gene: 10. CDR3 in DNA: TGTGCCAGCAGGGACTCGACAGGGGGCCTTCCCTACGAGCAGTACTTC. Translation: CASRDSTGGLPYEQYF.

This CDR3 is CASSLVGQPQETQYF. Here the CDR3 DNA reads TGTGCCAGCAGCTTAGTCGGACAACCACAAGAGACCCAGTACTTC. This chain connects TRBV11-2 to TRBJ2-5; tentative D call: TRBD1 (5 bases). Per the germline V gene, CDR1 is SGHAT and CDR2 is FQNNGV. The CDR3 consists of 15 residues. With 1 base removed from V and 2 bases from J, the gap between germline ends came to 11 bases.

This clone was seen a handful of times. The chain couples TRBV2 to TRBJ1-4, with a possible D match to TRBD1 (6 bases). This CDR3 is 15 amino acids long. V was clipped by 2 bases and J by 3 bases, with 10 bases between them. From germline, CDR1 is SNHLY and CDR2 FYNNEI. CDR3 in DNA: TGTGCCAGCAGTGAAACGGGGGGCCCTAATGAAAAACTGTTTTTT. Protein product: CASSETGGPNEKLFF.

V is TRBV5-1 and J is TRBJ2-5; TRBD1 matches 9 bases. The CDR3 loop spans 18 amino acids. In germline, CDR1 is SGHRS, CDR2 YFSETQ. The J segment lost 5 bases and the V segment lost 0 bases, leaving 14 bases of the junction unmatched. The CDR3, as DNA: TGCGCCAGCAGCTTGGAGGGACAGGGTATAAGCAGCTCGGAGACCCAGTACTTC. Translating it yields CASSLEGQGISSSETQYF.

The gene calls are TRBV6-5 and TRBJ1-1; D may be TRBD1 (5 bases). Trimming took off 6 bases at V and 2 bases at J, with 13 bases between the two ends. Germline V gene data show CDR1 as MNHEY and CDR2 as SVGAGI. The CDR3 runs to 14 residues. In DNA form, the CDR3 reads TGTGCCAGCAGAACCGCGGGGGACAACACTGAAGCTTTCTTT. Protein product: CASRTAGDNTEAFF.

This chain connects TRBV29-1 to TRBJ2-7; D is tentatively TRBD1 or TRBD2 (5 bases each). The CDR3 has 13 residues. V was cut by 5 bases and J by 5 bases, with 16 bases left in between. Germline values: CDR1 SQVTM, CDR2 ANQGSEA. DNA of the CDR3: TGCAGCGTTAGTGACGGGGCCCCCCACGAGCAGTACTTC. Its translation is CSVSDGAPHEQYF.

Details on this clone: At one end the junction does not follow the germline gene, possibly because of a read error. Other DNA sequences of this sample code for an identical CDR3. The rearrangement links TRBV25-1 to TRBJ1-2; 7 nucleotides align to TRBD1. CDR1 is MGHDK and CDR2 is SYGVNS in the germline V gene. The CDR3 contains 13 residues. The CDR3 DNA is TGTGCCAGCAGCGGTGGACAGGCCGGTGGCTACACCTTT. Its protein product is CASSGGQAGGYTF.

This chain joins TRBV6-1 and TRBJ1-3; D uncertain. This CDR3 comprises 14 residues. Trimming shortened V by 2 bases and J by 2 bases, and 7 bases separated the two germline ends. Germline values: CDR1 MNHNS, CDR2 SASEGT. The chain's CDR3 is CASSERVAGNTIYF. CDR3 DNA: TGTGCCAGCAGTGAAAGGGTTGCTGGAAACACCATATATTTT.

This chain joins TRBV29-1 and TRBJ1-2; TRBD1 aligns across 8 bases. CDR3 length: 15 amino acids. Germline V gives CDR1 SQVTM, CDR2 ANQGSEA. The junction had 11 bases not matched to a gene; V was cut back by 4 bases and J by 4 bases. As DNA, the CDR3 is TGCAGCGTTGGCGAGGGCAGGGGGCGCCTCTATGGCTACACCTTC. Encoded protein: CSVGEGRGRLYGYTF.

The chain links TRBV6-5 to TRBJ1-2; possibly TRBD1 for D (5 bases). The CDR3 has 13 residues. From germline, CDR1 is MNHEY and CDR2 SVGAGI. V was clipped by 4 bases and J by 2 bases, with 8 bases between them. DNA for the CDR3: TGTGCCAGCAGTTCCCGACAGAACTATGGCTACACCTTC. Amino acids: CASSSRQNYGYTF.

This chain connects TRBV10-3 to TRBJ2-5; 8 bases match TRBD2. Looked up from germline, CDR1 is ENHRY and CDR2 is SYGVKD. This CDR3 region has 14 residues. J gave up 2 bases and V 6 bases, and 5 bases lay outside the gene matches. CDR3 sequence reads: CAISAGTSQETQYF. The CDR3 nucleotides read TGTGCCATCAGCGCCGGGACTAGTCAAGAGACCCAGTACTTC.

This chain connects TRBV5-1 to TRBJ2-3; D remains unclear. Germline V lookup: CDR1 SGHRS, CDR2 YFSETQ. V gave up 4 bases and J gave up 2 bases, with 8 bases separating them. This CDR3 has 13 amino acids. The CDR3 sequence is CASSLSDTDTQYF. For the CDR3, the DNA is TGCGCCAGCAGCCTCTCCGACACAGATACGCAGTATTTT.

This chain connects TRBV19 to TRBJ1-4; the D is unclear. This CDR3 is built from 16 residues. The V and J ends lost 6 bases and 4 bases respectively, with 18 bases between them. Germline V CDR1 and CDR2: LNHDA, SQIVND (reference sequence). CDR3 in DNA: TGTGCCAGTAGCACCAGGTCGGGTCAGCTTAATGAAAAACTGTTTTTT. It codes for CASSTRSGQLNEKLFF.

This clone was picked up one time. The J gene is TRBJ1-1, the V gene TRBV11-2, with 7 bases aligning to TRBD1. Trimming removed 4 bases from V and 1 base from J; junction bases left unmatched: 6. This CDR3 contains 15 residues. Germline CDR1 SGHAT, CDR2 FQNNGV. The CDR3 DNA follows: TGTGCCAGCAGCTCGCGGGGACAGTGGAACACTGAAGCTTTCTTT. It translates to CASSSRGQWNTEAFF.

V gene TRBV29-1 combines with J gene TRBJ2-3; no clear D. The CDR3 is 12 amino acids. CDR1 and CDR2 from the germline V gene are SQVTM and ANQGSEA. The germline V and J ends were trimmed by 0 bases and 2 bases, with 3 bases remaining between them. Here the CDR3 reads CSVEEATDTQYF. In DNA form, the CDR3 reads TGCAGCGTTGAAGAGGCCACAGATACGCAGTATTTT.

The chain joins TRBV11-2 to TRBJ2-2; TRBD1 agrees at 9 bases. The CDR3 covers 15 residues. The V and J ends lost 2 bases and 8 bases, in that order; junction bases with no gene match: 6. CDR1 is SGHAT, CDR2 FQNNGV, per germline. The CDR3 reads CASSLPDRGSGELFF. The CDR3 region has the DNA TGTGCCAGCAGCTTACCGGACAGGGGATCGGGGGAGCTGTTTTTT.